The present T cell receptor (beta chain) was sequenced within a study of T cell changes during pregnancy in multiple sclerosis. Assay: immunoSEQ multiplex PCR; the TCRdb copy retains only in-frame clones and omits some. Of tens of thousands of clones in the sample, 70% to 90% were seen once. This clone was detected only a few times. The CDR3 spans 13 residues. Germline CDR1 and CDR2: MGHRA and YSYEKL. V was clipped by 4 bases and J by 11 bases, with 14 bases between them. This TCR derives from a female donor with multiple sclerosis, enrolled in a pregnancy study. This chain joins TRBV4-1 and TRBJ1-4, with D uncertain. The source was CD8+ T cells from peripheral blood mononuclear cells, collected before pregnancy. In nucleotides, the CDR3 is TGCGCCAGCAGCCCCCCACCCCGAGGGAAACTGTTTTTT. Translating gives CASSPPPRGKLFF.